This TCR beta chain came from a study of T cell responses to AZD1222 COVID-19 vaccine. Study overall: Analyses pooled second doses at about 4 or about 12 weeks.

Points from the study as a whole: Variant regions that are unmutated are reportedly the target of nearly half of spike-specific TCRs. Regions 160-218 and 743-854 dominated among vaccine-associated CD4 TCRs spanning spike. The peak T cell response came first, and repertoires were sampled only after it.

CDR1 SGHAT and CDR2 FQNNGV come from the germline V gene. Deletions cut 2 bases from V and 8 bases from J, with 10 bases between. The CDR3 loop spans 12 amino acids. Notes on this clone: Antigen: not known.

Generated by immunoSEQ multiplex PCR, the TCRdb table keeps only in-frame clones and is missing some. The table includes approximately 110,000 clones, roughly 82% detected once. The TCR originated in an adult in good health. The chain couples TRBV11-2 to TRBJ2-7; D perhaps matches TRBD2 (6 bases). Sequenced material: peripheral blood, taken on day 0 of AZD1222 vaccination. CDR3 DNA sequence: TGTGCCAGCAGCTTATCCGGAGGGCAGCAGTACTTC. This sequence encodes CASSLSGGQQYF.